What follows describes a single T cell receptor beta chain. The target antigen is unknown. This specimen belongs to a study of human T cells and chemical hapten exposure. About the study: Patch testing was performed with 0.01% DPC on the upper back, with reading at 6 days.

Time point denoted: patch test 1, 2 weeks after DPC sensitization. As for treatment: therapeutic diphenylcyclopropenone sensitization with weekly scalp DPC. Attachment of unique molecular identifiers to individual cDNA molecules was performed in the library. In TCRdb, the RACE reads were re-called with MiXCR into one record per CDR3 protein. The sample has 70,000 to 75,000 distinct CDR3 sequences, around a third seen once. V shed 1 base and J 1 base; nucleotides not matched to a gene: 5. This CDR3 contains 18 residues. Germline CDR1 SGHTA, CDR2 FQGNSA. Findings and limits, study-wide: TCRs above 1 in 1000 frequency did not change with DPC sensitization. Counts of expanded TCRs (at PT1) showed a positive correlation with patch test score.

This clonotype was sampled from a man between 35 and 55 years old with alopecia areata. Some clones in this sample may be carry-over from other donors' samples. V gene TRBV7-2 combines with J gene TRBJ2-3; 13 bases line up with TRBD2. The sequencing used whole blood, collected in connection with sensitization to the hapten diphenylcyclopropenone (DPC). In DNA form, the CDR3 reads TGTGCCAGCAGCTTAGAACTAGCGGGAGGGCGAGGCACAGATACGCAGTATTTT. Encoded protein: CASSLELAGGRGTDTQYF.